This T cell receptor (beta chain) was captured in a study of blood T cell repertoires in COVID-19. Study-wide background: COVID-19 samples, acute and convalescent, were from the United States, Italy and Spain. T cells, B-cell-depleted T cells, or PBMCs supplied cDNA or gDNA.

Original processing methods: How many nucleated cells were present was estimated from reference gene primer amplification. Generated by immunoSEQ multiplex PCR, the TCRdb table keeps only in-frame clones and is missing some. V and J calls and clone size are those listed in that table; D and trimming were worked out from the DNA. Of 210,000 or so clones in the sample, around 92% were seen once. The ends were cut back, 7 bases at V and 7 bases at J, with 11 bases in the middle. The CDR3 runs to 12 residues. CDR1 and CDR2 from the germline V gene are MDHEN and SYDVKM. Sequenced material: peripheral blood. The chain joins TRBV28 to TRBJ1-5; D is undetermined. The TCR comes from a man aged 25 to 40 with acute or convalescent COVID-19. CDR3 amino acids: CASKRDPQPQHF. CDR3 in DNA: TGTGCCAGCAAGAGAGATCCCCAGCCCCAGCATTTT.